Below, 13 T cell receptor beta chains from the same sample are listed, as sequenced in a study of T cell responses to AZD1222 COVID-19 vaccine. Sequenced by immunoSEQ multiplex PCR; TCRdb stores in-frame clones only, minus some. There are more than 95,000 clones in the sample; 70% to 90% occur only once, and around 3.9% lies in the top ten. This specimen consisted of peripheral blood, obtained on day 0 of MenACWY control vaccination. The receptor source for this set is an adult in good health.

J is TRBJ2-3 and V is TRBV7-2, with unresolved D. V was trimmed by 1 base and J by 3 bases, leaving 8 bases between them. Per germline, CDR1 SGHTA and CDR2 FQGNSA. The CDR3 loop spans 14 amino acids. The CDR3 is CASSLEFVTDTQYF. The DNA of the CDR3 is TGTGCCAGCAGCTTAGAATTTGTGACAGATACGCAGTATTTT. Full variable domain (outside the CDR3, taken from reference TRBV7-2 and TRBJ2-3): GAGVSQSPSNKVTEKGKDVELRCDPISGHTALYWYRQSLGQGLEFLIYFQGNSAPDKSGLPSDRFSAERTGGSVSTLTIQRTQQEDSAVYLCASSLEFVTDTQYFGPGTRLTVL.

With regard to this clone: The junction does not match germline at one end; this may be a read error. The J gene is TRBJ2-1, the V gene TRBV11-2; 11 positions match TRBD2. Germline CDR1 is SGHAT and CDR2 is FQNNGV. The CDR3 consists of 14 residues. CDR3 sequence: CASSLGSGGARTVF. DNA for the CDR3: TGTGCCAGCAGCTTAGGTAGCGGGGGGGCCAGAACGGTCTTC.

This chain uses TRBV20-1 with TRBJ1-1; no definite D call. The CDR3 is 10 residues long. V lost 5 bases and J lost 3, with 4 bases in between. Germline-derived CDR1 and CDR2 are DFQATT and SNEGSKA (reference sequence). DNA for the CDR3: TGCAGTGCTTCCTACACTGAAGCTTTCTTT. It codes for CSASYTEAFF.

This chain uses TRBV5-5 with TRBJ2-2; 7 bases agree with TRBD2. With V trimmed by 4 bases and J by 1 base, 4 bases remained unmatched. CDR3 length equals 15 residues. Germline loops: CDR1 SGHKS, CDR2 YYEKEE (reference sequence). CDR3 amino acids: CASSPAGRNTGELFF. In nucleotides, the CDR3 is TGTGCCAGCAGCCCAGCGGGGCGGAACACCGGGGAGCTGTTTTTT.

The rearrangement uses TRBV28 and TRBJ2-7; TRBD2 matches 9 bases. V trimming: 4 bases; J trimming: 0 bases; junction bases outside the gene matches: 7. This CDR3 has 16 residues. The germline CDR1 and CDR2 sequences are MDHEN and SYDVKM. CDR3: CASSSVAGASSYEQYF. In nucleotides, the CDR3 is TGTGCCAGCAGTTCCGTAGCGGGGGCTAGCTCCTACGAGCAGTACTTC.

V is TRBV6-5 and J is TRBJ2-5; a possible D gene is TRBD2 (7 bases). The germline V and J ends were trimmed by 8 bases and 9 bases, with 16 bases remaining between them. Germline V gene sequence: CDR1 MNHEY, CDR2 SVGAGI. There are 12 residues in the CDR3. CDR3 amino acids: CASHPRGGAQYF. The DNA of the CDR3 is TGTGCCAGCCACCCAAGGGGGGGCGCCCAGTACTTC.

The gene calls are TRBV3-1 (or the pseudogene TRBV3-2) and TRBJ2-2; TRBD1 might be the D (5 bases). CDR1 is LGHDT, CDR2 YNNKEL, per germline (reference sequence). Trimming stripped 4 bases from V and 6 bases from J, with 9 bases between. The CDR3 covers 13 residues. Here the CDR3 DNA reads TGTGCCAGCAGCCCCTCAGGGCCCGGGGAGCTGTTTTTT. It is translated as CASSPSGPGELFF.

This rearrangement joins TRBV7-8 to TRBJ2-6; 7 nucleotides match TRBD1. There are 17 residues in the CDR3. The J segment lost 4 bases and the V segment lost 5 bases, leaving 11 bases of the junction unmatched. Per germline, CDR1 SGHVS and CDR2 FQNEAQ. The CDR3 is CASSRTRTGAGANVLTF. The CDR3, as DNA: TGTGCCAGCAGCAGAACCCGCACAGGGGCCGGGGCCAACGTCCTGACTTTC.

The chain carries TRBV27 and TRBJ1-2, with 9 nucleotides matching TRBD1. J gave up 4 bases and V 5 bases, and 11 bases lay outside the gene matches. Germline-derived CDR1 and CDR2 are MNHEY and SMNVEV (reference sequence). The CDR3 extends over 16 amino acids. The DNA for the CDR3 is TGTGCCAGCAGTCCGATAACAGGGGGCAGGGGCTATGGCTACACCTTC. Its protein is CASSPITGGRGYGYTF.

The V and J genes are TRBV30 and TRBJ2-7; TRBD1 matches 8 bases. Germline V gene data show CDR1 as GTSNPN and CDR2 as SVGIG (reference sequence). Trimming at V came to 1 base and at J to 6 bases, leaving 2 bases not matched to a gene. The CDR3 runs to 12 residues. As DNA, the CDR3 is TGTGCCTGGAGTGCGACAGGGGCCGAGCAGTACTTC. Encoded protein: CAWSATGAEQYF.

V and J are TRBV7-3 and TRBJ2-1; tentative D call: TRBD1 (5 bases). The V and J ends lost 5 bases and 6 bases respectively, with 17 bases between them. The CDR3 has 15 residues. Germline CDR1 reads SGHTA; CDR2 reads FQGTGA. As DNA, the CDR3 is TGTGCCAGCAGCCCAAAGGTAGGGGTTGGCAATGAGCAGTTCTTC. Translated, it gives CASSPKVGVGNEQFF.

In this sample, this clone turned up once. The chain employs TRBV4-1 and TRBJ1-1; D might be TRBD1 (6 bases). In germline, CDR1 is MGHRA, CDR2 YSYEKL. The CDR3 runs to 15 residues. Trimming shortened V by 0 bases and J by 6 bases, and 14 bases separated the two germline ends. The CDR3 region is CASSQDSGGWAEAFF. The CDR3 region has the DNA TGCGCCAGCAGCCAAGATTCGGGGGGCTGGGCTGAAGCTTTCTTT.

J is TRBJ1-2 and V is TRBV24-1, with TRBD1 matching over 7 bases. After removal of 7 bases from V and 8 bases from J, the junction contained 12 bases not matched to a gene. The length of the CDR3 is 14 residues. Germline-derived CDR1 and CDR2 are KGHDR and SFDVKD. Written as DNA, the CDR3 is TGTGCCACCAGCCCAACAGGGGTAATACAAGGCTACACCTTC. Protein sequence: CATSPTGVIQGYTF.